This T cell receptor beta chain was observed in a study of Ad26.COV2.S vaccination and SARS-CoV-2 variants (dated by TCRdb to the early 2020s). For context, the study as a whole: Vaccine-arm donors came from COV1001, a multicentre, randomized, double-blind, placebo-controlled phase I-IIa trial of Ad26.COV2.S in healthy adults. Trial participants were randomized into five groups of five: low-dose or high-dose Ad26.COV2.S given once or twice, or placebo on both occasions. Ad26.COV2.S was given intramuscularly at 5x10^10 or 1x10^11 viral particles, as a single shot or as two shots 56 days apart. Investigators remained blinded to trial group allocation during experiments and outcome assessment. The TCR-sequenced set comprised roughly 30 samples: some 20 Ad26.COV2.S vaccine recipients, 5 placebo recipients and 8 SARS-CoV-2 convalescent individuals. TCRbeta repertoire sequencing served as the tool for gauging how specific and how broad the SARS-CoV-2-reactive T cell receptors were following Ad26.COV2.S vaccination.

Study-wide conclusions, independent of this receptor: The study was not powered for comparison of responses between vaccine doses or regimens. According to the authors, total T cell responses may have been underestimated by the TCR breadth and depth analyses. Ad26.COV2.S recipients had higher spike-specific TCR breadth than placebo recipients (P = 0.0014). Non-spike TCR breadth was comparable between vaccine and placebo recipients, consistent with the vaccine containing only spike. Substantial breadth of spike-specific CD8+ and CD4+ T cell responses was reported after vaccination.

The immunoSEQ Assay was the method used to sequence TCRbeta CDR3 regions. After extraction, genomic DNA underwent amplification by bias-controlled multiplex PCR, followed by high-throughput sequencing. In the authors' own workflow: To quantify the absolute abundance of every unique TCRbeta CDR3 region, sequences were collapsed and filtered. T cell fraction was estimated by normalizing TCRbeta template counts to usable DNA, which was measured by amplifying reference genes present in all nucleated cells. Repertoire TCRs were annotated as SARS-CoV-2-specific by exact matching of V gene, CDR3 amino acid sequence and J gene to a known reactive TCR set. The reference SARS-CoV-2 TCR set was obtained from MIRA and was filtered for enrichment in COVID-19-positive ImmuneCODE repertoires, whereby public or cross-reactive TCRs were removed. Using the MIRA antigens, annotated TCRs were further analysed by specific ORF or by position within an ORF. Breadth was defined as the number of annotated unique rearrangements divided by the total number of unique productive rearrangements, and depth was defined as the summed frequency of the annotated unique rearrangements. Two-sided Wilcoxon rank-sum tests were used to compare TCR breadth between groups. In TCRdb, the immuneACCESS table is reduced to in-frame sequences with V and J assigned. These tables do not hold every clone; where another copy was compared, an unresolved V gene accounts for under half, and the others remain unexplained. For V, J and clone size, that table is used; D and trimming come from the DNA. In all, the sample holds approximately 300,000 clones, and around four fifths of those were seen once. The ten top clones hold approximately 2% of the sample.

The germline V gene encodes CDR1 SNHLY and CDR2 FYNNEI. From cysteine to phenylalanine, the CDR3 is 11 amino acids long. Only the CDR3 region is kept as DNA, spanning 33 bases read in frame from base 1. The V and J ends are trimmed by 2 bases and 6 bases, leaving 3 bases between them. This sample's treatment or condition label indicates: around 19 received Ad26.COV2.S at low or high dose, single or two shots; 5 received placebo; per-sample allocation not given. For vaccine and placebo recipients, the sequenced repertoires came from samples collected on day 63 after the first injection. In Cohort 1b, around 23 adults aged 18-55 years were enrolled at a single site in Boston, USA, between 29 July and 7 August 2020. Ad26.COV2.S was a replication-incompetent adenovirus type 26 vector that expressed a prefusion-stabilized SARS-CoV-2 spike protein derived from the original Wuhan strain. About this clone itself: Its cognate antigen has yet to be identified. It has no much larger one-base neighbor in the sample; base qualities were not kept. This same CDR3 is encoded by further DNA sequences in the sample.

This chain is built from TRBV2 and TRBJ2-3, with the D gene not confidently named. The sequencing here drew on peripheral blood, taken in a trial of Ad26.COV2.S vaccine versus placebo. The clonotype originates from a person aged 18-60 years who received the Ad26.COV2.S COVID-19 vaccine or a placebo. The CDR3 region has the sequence CASSELDTQYF. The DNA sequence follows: TGTGCCAGCAGTGAACTTGATACGCAGTATTTT.